One and the same sample provided the 5 T cell receptor beta chains below, sequenced in a study of post-analysis software for immune sequencing data. Study-wide results and caveats: Controls showed lower frequencies than patients for roughly five TRBV segments, and TRBV5-6, TRBV5-1 and TRBV20-1 were among these.

No antigen is known for these receptors. Included in the TCR beta cDNA libraries were unique molecular identifiers. TCRdb used MiXCR to reprocess the PCR reads, holding one entry per CDR3 protein. The sample holds about 540,000 distinct CDR3 sequences; under 40% are singletons and the top ten take about 6%. Sequenced material: blood. The receptors come from a girl aged 2-17 years with multiple sclerosis.

This clonotype occurred a few times. The chain combines TRBV5-1 with TRBJ2-3; no firm D call. CDR3 length: 14 residues. CDR1 SGHRS and CDR2 YFSETQ come from the germline V gene. V lost 4 bases and J 0 bases, leaving 9 bases between the germline ends. CDR3 in amino acids: CASSTGRSTDTQYF. The CDR3 nucleotides are TGCGCCAGCAGCACCGGACGCAGCACAGATACGCAGTATTTT.

The V gene is TRBV18, the J gene TRBJ1-2; possible D gene TRBD1, 6 bases. This CDR3 contains 18 residues. V dropped 2 bases and J dropped 3 bases, with 22 bases sitting between them. Germline V lookup: CDR1 KGHSH, CDR2 LQKENI. CDR3 sequence reads: CASSPIGTSKPGYYGYTF. In nucleotides, the CDR3 is TGTGCCAGCTCACCAATCGGGACATCTAAACCGGGGTACTATGGCTACACCTTC.

This clonotype was recorded a few times. This chain joins TRBV10-3 and TRBJ1-2; D unresolved. With 4 bases removed from V and 0 bases from J, the gap between germline ends came to 6 bases. Germline lookup yields CDR1 ENHRY and CDR2 SYGVKD. CDR3 length: 13 amino acids. CDR3 nucleotide sequence: TGTGCCATCAGTGGCAGGTCTAACTATGGCTACACCTTC. Its translation: CAISGRSNYGYTF.

A few counts support this clonotype. V usage is TRBV5-1 and J usage is TRBJ2-3; tentatively, D is TRBD1 (6 bases). Germline V gene sequence: CDR1 SGHRS, CDR2 YFSETQ. Trimming removed 5 bases at V and 4 bases at J, with 11 bases between. This CDR3 is built from 13 residues. CDR3 coding DNA: TGCGCCAGCAGTCAGGGGATGGCAGATACGCAGTATTTT. Its protein is CASSQGMADTQYF. The entire variable domain, with the rest obtained from reference TRBV5-1 and TRBJ2-3, is as follows: KAGVTQTPRYLIKTRGQQVTLSCSPISGHRSVSWYQQTPGQGLQFLFEYFSETQRNKGNFPGRFSGRQFSNSRSEMNVSTLELGDSALYLCASSQGMADTQYFGPGTRLTVL.

The chain couples TRBV5-1 to TRBJ1-2; tentatively, D is TRBD1 (6 bases). This CDR3 comprises 13 residues. Trimming stripped 0 bases from V and 7 bases from J, with 10 bases between. The germline V gene has CDR1 SGHRS and CDR2 YFSETQ. CDR3 coding DNA: TGCGCCAGCAGCTTGGGGGGGGACACTGGCTACACCTTC. It encodes CASSLGGDTGYTF.